Below are 18 T cell receptor beta chains sequenced from a single sample in a study of beta chain features in type 1 diabetes. Every bit of the isolated RNA underwent reverse transcription, so sequencing read expressed TCRB transcripts. TCRdb's table, derived via immunoSEQ multiplex PCR, lists solely in-frame clones and lacks some. The sample consists of some 230,000 clones, roughly 9.6% of them appearing once. Material: naive CD4+ T cells from blood. The receptors derive from a woman aged 18-29 years in good health.

The rearrangement uses TRBV30 and TRBJ1-3; D unclear. The V gene's germline CDR1 is GTSNPN and CDR2 SVGIG (reference sequence). The V end was cut by 3 bases, the J end by 1 base, with 13 bases between. This CDR3 comprises 15 residues. CDR3 sequence reads: CAWSPRRKSGNTIYF. The DNA for the CDR3 is TGTGCCTGGAGCCCGCGCAGGAAGTCTGGAAACACCATATATTTT.

This clone has just a few counts. The chain joins TRBV7-2 to TRBJ2-5, with 10 positions matching TRBD2. The CDR3 runs to 14 residues. J gave up 8 bases and V 1 base, and 4 bases lay outside the gene matches. CDR1 is SGHTA, CDR2 FQGNSA, per germline. CDR3 DNA: TGTGCCAGCAGCTTAGAAGCGGGGGGGCAAACCCAGTACTTC. This gives the protein CASSLEAGGQTQYF.

This clone was detected a few times. The chain carries TRBV6-6 and TRBJ2-1; a possible D gene is TRBD2 (5 bases). The CDR3 covers 16 residues. CDR1 MNHNY and CDR2 SVGAGI come from the germline V gene (reference sequence). V shed 6 bases and J shed 8 bases, with 23 bases lying between them. In nucleotides, the CDR3 is TGTGCCAGCAGAGACCCGGGGTTATCTCGAAGCCATGAGCAGTTCTTC. Amino acids: CASRDPGLSRSHEQFF.

The chain joins TRBV27 to TRBJ2-6; D is undetermined. V lost 4 bases and J lost 0, with 4 bases in between. CDR1 is MNHEY, CDR2 SMNVEV, per germline (reference sequence). The length of the CDR3 is 14 residues. The CDR3 reads CASSSVSGANVLTF. The CDR3 DNA sequence: TGTGCCAGCAGTTCGGTCTCTGGGGCCAACGTCCTGACTTTC.

This clone has more than one count but fewer than ten. The chain recombines TRBV7-2 with TRBJ2-7; 10 bases fit TRBD2. The CDR3 is 16 residues long. V lost 5 bases and J lost 2; bases outside the gene matches: 9. Germline CDR1 is SGHTA and CDR2 is FQGNSA. This CDR3 reads CASSPVGTSVTYEQYF. The DNA for the CDR3 is TGTGCCAGCAGCCCAGTGGGGACTAGCGTGACCTACGAGCAGTACTTC.

The chain recombines TRBV6-5 with TRBJ1-2; possible D gene TRBD1, 6 bases. This CDR3 spans 16 amino acids. Trimming pared 2 bases from V and 4 bases from J, leaving 17 bases between. Germline-derived CDR1 and CDR2 are MNHEY and SVGAGI. In nucleotides, the CDR3 is TGTGCCAGCAGTTACGGCCGGACAGTTACCTCCTATGGCTACACCTTC. It translates to CASSYGRTVTSYGYTF.

The chain links TRBV5-1 to TRBJ1-2; TRBD1 matches 7 bases. This CDR3 is built from 15 residues. The junction had 8 bases not matched to a gene; V was cut back by 3 bases and J by 3 bases. Germline lookup yields CDR1 SGHRS and CDR2 YFSETQ. The CDR3 nucleotides are TGCGCCAGCAGCTGGGGACAGCCCGGCGACTATGGCTACACCTTC. Its protein product is CASSWGQPGDYGYTF.

This clone was found a few times. The gene calls are TRBV6-6 and TRBJ2-3, with D possibly TRBD2 on 6 matching bases. Germline V lookup: CDR1 MNHNY, CDR2 SVGAGI (reference sequence). The CDR3 spans 16 residues. The V gene lost 0 bases and the J gene lost 5 bases, with 15 bases spanning the gap. The CDR3 nucleotides read TGTGCCAGCAGTTACTCCCCGGGACTGAGGGTAGATACGCAGTATTTT. Its translation: CASSYSPGLRVDTQYF.

The V call is TRBV11-2, the J call TRBJ2-5; 13 positions agree with TRBD2. This CDR3 is 16 amino acids long. Trimming took 5 bases from V and 2 from J; bases not matched to a gene: 5. The germline gives CDR1 SGHAT, CDR2 FQNNGV. The CDR3 spells CASSPGTSGVQETQYF. CDR3 nucleotides: TGTGCCAGCAGCCCGGGGACTAGCGGGGTTCAAGAGACCCAGTACTTC.

This chain links TRBV15 with TRBJ2-5; TRBD1 matches 8 bases. In germline, CDR1 is LNHNV, CDR2 YYDKDF (reference sequence). With 0 bases clipped from V and 5 bases from J, the junction kept 2 bases outside the gene matches. The CDR3 has 14 amino acids. Here the CDR3 reads CATSRDRGRETQYF. CDR3 nucleotides: TGTGCCACCAGCAGAGACAGGGGGCGGGAGACCCAGTACTTC.

A few counts support this clone. V gene TRBV19 combines with J gene TRBJ2-4, with TRBD2 matching 10 bases. The V gene's germline CDR1 is LNHDA and CDR2 SQIVND (reference sequence). There are 14 residues in the CDR3. J lost 4 bases, V lost 10 bases, and 7 bases had no gene match. In DNA, the CDR3 is TGTGCCACCACCCGGACTAGCGGAAAAAACATTCAGTACTTC. Its translation: CATTRTSGKNIQYF.

V usage is TRBV28 and J usage is TRBJ1-2; D gene ambiguous. This CDR3 is 12 amino acids long. V dropped 2 bases and J dropped 4 bases, with 5 bases sitting between them. Germline CDR1 is MDHEN and CDR2 is SYDVKM. The chain's CDR3 is CASSLAGYGYTF. CDR3 bases: TGTGCCAGCAGTTTAGCAGGCTATGGCTACACCTTC.

This clone was detected ten times or more. This sample includes further DNA sequences coding for the same CDR3. This chain connects TRBV18 to TRBJ2-3; no definite D call. V lost 3 bases and J 0 bases, leaving 4 bases between the germline ends. The CDR3 is 13 residues long. Germline CDR1 is KGHSH and CDR2 is LQKENI. CDR3 coding DNA: TGTGCCAGCTCACCTTCTAGCACAGATACGCAGTATTTT. Protein: CASSPSSTDTQYF.

The chain recombines TRBV29-1 with TRBJ2-7; TRBD1 agrees at 10 bases. The CDR3 has 13 amino acids. CDR1 and CDR2 from the germline V gene are SQVTM and ANQGSEA. V trimming: 3 bases; J trimming: 6 bases; junction bases outside the gene matches: 5. This CDR3 is CSVDLGTGVEQYF. CDR3 nucleotide sequence: TGCAGCGTTGACCTCGGGACAGGGGTCGAGCAGTACTTC.

J is TRBJ2-7 and V is TRBV6-5, with 8 nucleotides matching TRBD2. Germline loops: CDR1 MNHEY, CDR2 SVGAGI. Trimming removed 4 bases from V and 6 bases from J; junction bases left unmatched: 11. The CDR3 covers 15 residues. CDR3 DNA sequence: TGTGCCAGCAGTTCCGCCGGGGGGGCGTTGACCGAGCAGTACTTC. This sequence encodes CASSSAGGALTEQYF.

This clone was seen only a few times. The chain has TRBV5-4 and TRBJ1-1; no clear D gene. This CDR3 contains 14 residues. The V end lost 5 bases, the J end lost 4 bases, and 15 bases lay between the germline ends. Germline V gene data show CDR1 as SGHNT and CDR2 as YYREEE (reference sequence). The CDR3 bases are TGTGCCAGCAGATCTGAAGCGGGAGGCACTGAAGCTTTCTTT. Translating it yields CASRSEAGGTEAFF.

This clone has only a few counts. The J gene is TRBJ2-7, the V gene TRBV7-9; no clear D gene. Germline lookup yields CDR1 SEHNR and CDR2 FQNEAQ (reference sequence). The V end lost 0 bases, the J end lost 0 bases, and 9 bases lay between the germline ends. CDR3 length: 15 amino acids. The CDR3 loop reads CASSLASSSSYEQYF. CDR3 DNA: TGTGCCAGCAGCTTAGCGTCCTCCTCCTCCTACGAGCAGTACTTC.

This sequence joins TRBV11-2 and TRBJ2-1; D perhaps matches TRBD2 (7 bases). This CDR3 contains 16 residues. Germline V gene data show CDR1 as SGHAT and CDR2 as FQNNGV. Trimming shortened V by 1 base and J by 7 bases, and 17 bases separated the two germline ends. Here the CDR3 DNA reads TGTGCCAGCAGCTTAGCGGGAGGACCTAGGGGGAATGAGCAGTTCTTC. It yields the protein CASSLAGGPRGNEQFF. Supplemented by reference TRBV11-2 and TRBJ2-1, the full variable domain reads EAGVAQSPRYKIIEKRQSVAFWCNPISGHATLYWYQQILGQGPKLLIQFQNNGVVDDSQLPKDRFSAERLKGVDSTLKIQPAKLEDSAVYLCASSLAGGPRGNEQFFGPGTRLTVL.